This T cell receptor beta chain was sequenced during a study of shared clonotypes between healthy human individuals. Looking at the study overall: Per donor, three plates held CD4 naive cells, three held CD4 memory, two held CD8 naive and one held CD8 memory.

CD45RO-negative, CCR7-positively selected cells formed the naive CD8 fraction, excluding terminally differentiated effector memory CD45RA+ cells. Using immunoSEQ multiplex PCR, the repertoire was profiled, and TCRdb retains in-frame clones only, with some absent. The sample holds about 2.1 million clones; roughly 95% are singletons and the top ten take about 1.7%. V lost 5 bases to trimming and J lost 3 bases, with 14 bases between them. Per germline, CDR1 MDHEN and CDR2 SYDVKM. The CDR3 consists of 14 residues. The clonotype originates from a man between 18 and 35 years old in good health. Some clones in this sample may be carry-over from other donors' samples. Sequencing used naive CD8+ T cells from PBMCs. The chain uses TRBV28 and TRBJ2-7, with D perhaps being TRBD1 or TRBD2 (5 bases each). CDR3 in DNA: TGTGCCAGCAGTCCGCTAGAGGGACGCTACGAGCAGTACTTC. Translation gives CASSPLEGRYEQYF.